This T cell receptor (beta chain) was found in a study of identical twins. TCRdb processed the 5' RACE reads anew with MiXCR; each CDR3 protein has one entry. Among approximately 620,000 distinct CDR3 sequences listed, more than 6.5% were seen once. The CDR3 is made up of 16 amino acids. Trimming removed 0 bases at V and 1 base at J, with 10 bases between. The V gene's germline CDR1 is MNHEY and CDR2 SVGAGI. These data were also filed under a second study, of yellow fever vaccine responses in identical twins.

The V and J genes are TRBV6-5 and TRBJ1-3; D not certain. Sequenced sample: PBMCs. This TCR derives from a woman aged 18-30 years in good health. The CDR3 DNA is TGTGCCAGCAGTTACTCGAATATGGGTTCTGGAAACACCATATATTTT. Protein product: CASSYSNMGSGNTIYF.